These T cell receptor beta chains were read from a single sample in a study of PD-1 blockade in classical Hodgkin lymphoma. Clones were read by immunoSEQ multiplex PCR, and TCRdb kept only the in-frame ones, dropping some. This table has approximately 27,000 clones, approximately 80% appearing once. Sequences were derived from peripheral blood mononuclear cells (PBMCs), sampled before the fourth cycle of nivolumab. These receptors came from a human donor with classical Hodgkin lymphoma. The CDR3 runs from the conserved cysteine through the conserved F or W. D genes are given only for firm matches. Some rows mark clone size as missing; the rest say once, few, many or name a class of expanded clone.

cdr3_aa cdr3_nt cdr3_length v_call d_call j_call clone_size
CASSFSGGTQYF TGTGCCAGCAGCTTTTCTGGCGGTACGCAGTATTTT 12 TRBV5-8 . TRBJ2-3 .
CASRLAGGKKETQYF TGTGCCAGCAGGCTAGCGGGGGGGAAAAAAGAGACCCAGTACTTC 15 TRBV5-4 TRBD2 TRBJ2-5 .
CASSYSRWARNYGYTF TGTGCCAGCAGTTACTCGAGGTGGGCAAGGAACTATGGCTACACCTTC 16 TRBV6-5 . TRBJ1-2 .
CASSSPGLARETQYF TGTGCCAGCAGCTCCCCGGGACTAGCGAGGGAGACCCAGTACTTC 15 TRBV5-4 TRBD2 TRBJ2-5 few
CASTEVSPLYSPLHF TGTGCCAGCACCGAAGTTTCCCCTTTATATTCACCCCTCCACTTT 15 TRBV6-6 . TRBJ1-6 medium-sized
CASSQDVGPMTANEKLFF TGTGCCAGCAGCCAAGATGTGGGGCCCATGACGGCTAATGAAAAACTGTTTTTT 18 TRBV14 . TRBJ1-4 large
CASSVAHSPRLMTDSGNTIYF TGTGCCAGCAGCGTAGCCCACTCGCCCCGACTTATGACAGACTCTGGAAACACCATATATTTT 21 TRBV9 . TRBJ1-3 .
CASSLEADWGGYTF TGTGCCAGCAGCTTAGAAGCCGACTGGGGTGGCTACACCTTC 14 TRBV7-8 . TRBJ1-2 .
CASSLAEGVSGYTF TGTGCCAGCAGCTTAGCGGAGGGGGTTAGTGGCTACACCTTC 14 TRBV7-9 . TRBJ1-2 .
CSFLDGGLSEQFF TGCAGCTTCTTAGACGGGGGATTAAGTGAGCAGTTCTTC 13 TRBV29-1 . TRBJ2-1 .
CASLSPGLLYDTQYF TGTGCCAGCCTTTCCCCGGGACTGCTATATGATACGCAGTATTTT 15 TRBV6-4 . TRBJ2-3 .
CASSLVGYRAGNQPQHF TGTGCCAGCAGCTTGGTAGGATACAGGGCCGGCAATCAGCCCCAGCATTTT 17 TRBV5-8 . TRBJ1-5 few
CASSIGGGVRPNTEAFF TGTGCCAGTAGTATCGGTGGCGGAGTTAGGCCGAACACTGAAGCTTTCTTT 17 TRBV19 . TRBJ1-1 .
CASSYSNTHEQFF TGTGCCAGCAGTTACTCAAATACCCATGAGCAGTTCTTC 13 TRBV6-5 . TRBJ2-1 once
CASSPPTSATYEQYF TGTGCCAGCAGTCCACCGACTAGCGCGACCTACGAGCAGTACTTC 15 TRBV28 TRBD2 TRBJ2-7 .
CASSVPNTGELFF TGTGCCAGCAGCGTACCGAACACCGGGGAGCTGTTTTTT 13 TRBV9 . TRBJ2-2 .
CASSVGSNQPQHF TGTGCCAGCAGCGTTGGGAGCAATCAGCCCCAGCATTTT 13 TRBV9 . TRBJ1-5 .
CASSLVGTGGAGNTIYF TGTGCCAGCAGCTTGGTTGGGACAGGGGGCGCTGGAAACACCATATATTTT 17 TRBV7-2 TRBD1 TRBJ1-3 .
CASSQSGGTGAASNQPQHF TGCGCCAGCAGTCAATCTGGAGGGACAGGGGCGGCTTCGAATCAGCCCCAGCATTTT 19 TRBV23-1 TRBD1 TRBJ1-5 .
CASSFQHGNEQYF TGTGCCAGCAGCTTTCAGCACGGCAACGAGCAGTACTTC 13 TRBV7-9 . TRBJ2-7 .
CASSLAETNYGYTF TGTGCCAGCAGCTTAGCAGAGACTAACTATGGCTACACCTTC 14 TRBV7-6 . TRBJ1-2 .
CASSLGPGAYEQYF TGTGCCAGCAGCTTGGGTCCGGGGGCGTACGAGCAGTACTTC 14 TRBV5-4 . TRBJ2-7 .
CASSLSTQETQYF TGTGCCAGCAGCTTGTCAACACAAGAGACCCAGTACTTC 13 TRBV7-3 . TRBJ2-5 .
CASTTQAGFTF TGTGCCAGCACAACTCAGGCGGGGTTTACCTTC 11 TRBV28 . TRBJ1-2 .
CASSSRGYEQYF TGTGCCAGCAGTTCCAGGGGTTACGAGCAGTACTTC 12 TRBV28 . TRBJ2-7 few
CASSIVGVVETQYF TGTGCCAGTAGTATAGTGGGGGTCGTGGAGACCCAGTACTTC 14 TRBV19 . TRBJ2-5 .
CASSLRDRGRRSTEAFF TGCGCCAGCAGCCTCCGGGACAGGGGGCGTCGGAGCACTGAAGCTTTCTTT 17 TRBV4-1 TRBD1 TRBJ1-1 .
CASSGYVGYGYTF TGTGCCAGCAGTGGCTACGTGGGATATGGCTACACCTTC 13 TRBV6-1 . TRBJ1-2 .
CASTTRGEGNTIYF TGTGCCAGCACTACGCGAGGGGAAGGAAACACCATATATTTT 14 TRBV5-4 . TRBJ1-3 .
CASSQSRRGPRGYTF TGCGCCAGCAGCCAGTCCCGCAGGGGCCCAAGGGGCTACACCTTC 15 TRBV4-3 . TRBJ1-2 .
CASSLGSQETQYF TGTGCCAGCAGCTTAGGTTCGCAAGAGACCCAGTACTTC 13 TRBV7-9 . TRBJ2-5 .
CASSLDRLRTEAFF TGTGCCAGCAGCTTAGACAGGCTAAGGACTGAAGCTTTCTTT 14 TRBV14 . TRBJ1-1 .
CASSHRQTLSYNEQFF TGCGCCAGCAGCCACCGACAAACACTTTCCTACAATGAGCAGTTCTTC 16 TRBV4-3 . TRBJ2-1 .
CASRGSGQPQHF TGTGCCAGCAGGGGGTCCGGTCAGCCCCAGCATTTT 12 TRBV6-1 . TRBJ1-5 .
CASSWGQSYEQYF TGTGCCAGCAGTTGGGGACAGAGCTACGAGCAGTACTTC 13 TRBV27 TRBD1 TRBJ2-7 .
CATSGGTDTQYF TGTGCCACCAGCGGAGGCACAGATACGCAGTATTTT 12 TRBV19 . TRBJ2-3 .
CASSFTDRGNEQYF TGTGCCAGCAGCTTCACGGACAGGGGAAACGAGCAGTACTTC 14 TRBV5-4 TRBD1 TRBJ2-7 .
CASSRLAGPYEQYF TGTGCCAGCAGCAGACTAGCGGGACCCTACGAGCAGTACTTC 14 TRBV6-1 TRBD2 TRBJ2-7 .
CAISERLTGALEANVLTF TGTGCCATCAGTGAGCGGTTAACCGGGGCTCTGGAGGCCAACGTCCTGACTTTC 18 TRBV10-3 . TRBJ2-6 .
CASTPRTGGQNEQFF TGTGCCAGCACCCCCCGGACAGGGGGCCAAAATGAGCAGTTCTTC 15 TRBV2 TRBD1 TRBJ2-1 once
CASSPAVAQETQYF TGCGCCAGCAGCCCCGCCGTCGCACAAGAGACCCAGTACTTC 14 TRBV5-1 . TRBJ2-5 once
CASSAVSGLSGFEQYF TGTGCCAGCAGTGCGGTGTCCGGGCTCTCGGGGTTCGAGCAGTACTTC 16 TRBV6-1 . TRBJ2-7 .
CASRDRVGNTEAFF TGTGCCAGCAGAGACAGGGTAGGAAACACTGAAGCTTTCTTT 14 TRBV7-9 TRBD1 TRBJ1-1 .
CASSPYSIAKNIQYF TGTGCCAGCAGCCCTTACTCCATAGCCAAAAACATTCAGTACTTC 15 TRBV9 . TRBJ2-4 .
CASSNGQGLNEQFF TGTGCCAGCAGCAATGGACAGGGATTGAATGAGCAGTTCTTC 14 TRBV27 TRBD1 TRBJ2-1 .
CASSHAMNTEAFF TGTGCCAGCAGTCACGCTATGAACACTGAAGCTTTCTTT 13 TRBV6-1 . TRBJ1-1 .
CASSQSGRSVGQPQHF TGTGCCAGCAGCCAATCGGGCCGTAGTGTGGGTCAGCCCCAGCATTTT 16 TRBV16 . TRBJ1-5 once
CATSGGAGTGELFF TGTGCCACCAGCGGGGGGGCCGGAACCGGGGAGCTGTTTTTT 14 TRBV5-5 TRBD2 TRBJ2-2 .
CASSLIGGDYGYTF TGTGCCAGCAGCTTGATCGGGGGCGACTATGGCTACACCTTC 14 TRBV5-4 . TRBJ1-2 medium-sized
CASSRKTGGLNEQFF TGTGCCAGCAGCCGGAAGACAGGGGGCCTGAATGAGCAGTTCTTC 15 TRBV27 TRBD1 TRBJ2-1 few
CASSLNYGYTF TGTGCCAGCAGTTTGAACTATGGCTACACCTTC 11 TRBV28 . TRBJ1-2 .
CAISNSGDSYNEQFF TGTGCCATCAGTAATAGCGGGGACTCCTACAATGAGCAGTTCTTC 15 TRBV10-3 TRBD2 TRBJ2-1 .
CASSLGQGLNEKLFF TGTGCCAGCAGCTTAGGTCAGGGCTTAAATGAAAAACTGTTTTTT 15 TRBV11-3 . TRBJ1-4 .
CASSLQGPATLGEQYF TGTGCTAGCAGCTTACAAGGCCCAGCGACGTTGGGCGAGCAGTACTTC 16 TRBV7-7 . TRBJ2-7 .
CASSLHRTDTQYF TGTGCCAGCAGCTTACACCGCACAGATACGCAGTATTTT 13 TRBV7-3 . TRBJ2-3 .
CASTPFSGKRYEQYF TGTGCCAGCACCCCTTTTAGCGGGAAAAGGTACGAGCAGTACTTC 15 TRBV28 TRBD2 TRBJ2-7 .
CASSRQGANYEQYF TGTGCCAGCAGCCGACAGGGGGCGAACTACGAGCAGTACTTC 14 TRBV6-5 TRBD1 TRBJ2-7 .